This TCR beta chain was recorded in a study of T-cell reconstitution after alpha-beta-depleted transplantation in children. Unique molecular identifiers were incorporated into the prepared TCRbeta library. TCRdb reprocessed the PCR reads with MiXCR, giving one entry per CDR3 protein. The table includes nearly 400,000 distinct CDR3 sequences, around 20% detected once. This clonotype was seen more than once but under ten times. CDR3 length: 17 amino acids. Germline V lookup: CDR1 DFQATT, CDR2 SNEGSKA (reference sequence). V lost 3 bases, J lost 2 bases, and 12 bases stayed unmatched. V is TRBV20-1 and J is TRBJ2-3; TRBD2 agrees at 9 bases. The sequences come from PBMCs from the stem cell graft donor, collected from the stem cell graft. The clonotype comes from a human donor who donated a stem cell graft to a child with acute myeloid leukemia. This CDR3 is CSASSSGRSGATDTQYF. For the CDR3, the DNA is TGCAGTGCTAGTAGTAGCGGGAGAAGTGGGGCCACAGATACGCAGTATTTT.